A selection of T cell receptor beta chains follows, all from one sample in a study of OX40 agonist ivuxolimab in advanced cancers. TCRdb keeps only in-frame clones here, not all; method: immunoSEQ multiplex PCR. The sample shows roughly 77,000 clones, around 90% of them seen only once. Sequencing used CD4+ or CD8+ T cells sorted from blood, obtained in a trial of the OX40 agonist ivuxolimab. These TCRs come from an adult with an advanced solid tumor such as melanoma, head and neck, liver or kidney cancer. Each CDR3 is given with its conserved first and last residue. Fields, in order: D gene, J gene, clone size, V gene, CDR3 protein, CDR3 DNA. D genes are given only for firm matches. For some rows the clone size is stated as once, few or many, or as a class when expanded; others skip it.

>-|TRBJ1-3|few|TRBV30
CAWSGRNRLSSGNTIYF
TGTGCCTGGAGTGGAAGGAATAGGTTGAGCTCTGGAAACACCATATATTTT
>-|TRBJ2-1|-|TRBV19
CASSNIDSSSYNEQFF
TGTGCCAGTAGTAACATCGACAGTAGCTCCTACAATGAGCAGTTCTTC
>TRBD1|TRBJ1-2|-|TRBV19
CASSIDRVDYGYTF
TGTGCCAGTAGTATCGACAGGGTGGACTATGGCTACACCTTC
>-|TRBJ1-1|-|TRBV19
CASSIDSVNTEAFF
TGTGCCAGTAGTATAGATTCGGTGAACACTGAAGCTTTCTTT
>-|TRBJ2-3|-|TRBV7-6
CASSLGGENSDTQYF
TGTGCCAGCAGTTTAGGGGGGGAGAACTCAGATACGCAGTATTTT
>TRBD2|TRBJ2-2|-|TRBV5-4
CASSLSLAGGTGELFF
TGTGCCAGCAGCTTGTCACTAGCGGGAGGTACCGGGGAGCTGTTTTTT
>TRBD2|TRBJ2-1|once|TRBV7-3
CASSSGTSVNEQFF
TGTGCCAGCAGCTCCGGGACTAGTGTCAATGAGCAGTTCTTC
>TRBD1|TRBJ2-7|-|TRBV7-2
CASSLDRGDEQYF
TGTGCCAGCAGCTTGGACAGGGGAGACGAGCAGTACTTC
>-|TRBJ2-2|-|TRBV7-9
CASSPGLGAAGELFF
TGTGCCAGCAGCCCAGGTTTGGGGGCGGCCGGGGAGCTGTTTTTT
>-|TRBJ2-2|-|TRBV10-3
CAISESGLLTGELFF
TGTGCCATCAGTGAGTCGGGACTGCTCACCGGGGAGCTGTTTTTT
>-|TRBJ1-2|-|TRBV7-9
CASSSWTHYEGYTF
TGTGCCAGCAGCTCCTGGACCCACTATGAGGGCTACACCTTC
>TRBD1|TRBJ1-3|once|TRBV30
CAWSVRRGPGNTIYF
TGTGCCTGGAGTGTACGCAGGGGGCCCGGAAACACCATATATTTT
>-|TRBJ2-5|-|TRBV4-2
CASSPAGPETQYF
TGTGCCAGCAGCCCGGCTGGCCCGGAGACCCAGTACTTC
>TRBD1|TRBJ2-3|-|TRBV27
CASRRQGDTQYF
TGTGCCAGCAGACGACAGGGGGATACGCAGTATTTT
>TRBD1|TRBJ1-1|-|TRBV29-1
CSVSKGGRGNTEAFF
TGCAGCGTTTCTAAAGGGGGCAGAGGGAACACTGAAGCTTTCTTT
>-|TRBJ1-1|few|TRBV20-1
CSATIRASAFF
TGCAGTGCCACCATCAGGGCCAGTGCTTTCTTT
>TRBD2|TRBJ2-1|-|TRBV7-2
CASSPGRGGYNEQFF
TGTGCCAGCAGCCCCGGGCGGGGGGGCTACAATGAGCAGTTCTTC
>-|TRBJ1-1|-|TRBV11-1
CASSLVYNTEAFF
TGTGCCAGCAGCTTAGTGTACAACACTGAAGCTTTCTTT
>-|TRBJ1-1|-|TRBV6-5
CASRVIYRENTEAFF
TGTGCCAGCAGGGTAATCTATCGGGAGAACACTGAAGCTTTCTTT
>-|TRBJ2-5|-|TRBV14
CASSQVRETQYF
TGTGCCAGCAGCCAAGTGAGGGAGACCCAGTACTTC
>-|TRBJ2-5|-|TRBV30
CAWSVLLGQSYQETQYF
TGTGCCTGGAGTGTACTCCTCGGACAGTCGTACCAAGAGACCCAGTACTTC
>TRBD2|TRBJ2-2|-|TRBV5-1
CASSFKAGGTGELFF
TGCGCCAGCAGCTTTAAGGCGGGAGGCACCGGGGAGCTGTTTTTT
>-|TRBJ2-3|-|TRBV5-1
CASSLMGGDTQYF
TGCGCCAGCAGCTTGATGGGGGGAGATACGCAGTATTTT
>TRBD1|TRBJ2-1|-|TRBV7-3
CASSLWGTGYNEQFF
TGTGCCAGCAGCTTATGGGGGACAGGTTACAATGAGCAGTTCTTC
>-|TRBJ2-1|once|TRBV5-6
CASSFPFGNEQFF
TGTGCCAGCAGCTTCCCCTTTGGCAATGAGCAGTTCTTC
>-|TRBJ2-1|few|TRBV6-1
CASPARGGENNEQFF
TGTGCCAGCCCCGCGAGGGGGGGGGAGAACAATGAGCAGTTCTTC
>TRBD2|TRBJ2-1|-|TRBV7-8
CASSPRLASYNEQFF
TGTGCCAGCAGCCCCCGACTAGCATCTTACAATGAGCAGTTCTTC